Listed here are 25 T cell receptor beta chains from one sample, sequenced in a study of control samples from healthy donors and cancer patients. TCRdb's copy holds only in-frame clones and misses some; the assay was immunoSEQ multiplex PCR. The sample has over 120,000 clones, about 91% seen once; the top ten hold approximately 3.2%. The sample was blood. All receptors come from a man aged 30 to 39 in good health.

The rearrangement links TRBV10-3 to TRBJ1-1, with D maybe TRBD1 (5 bases). The CDR3 length is 14 residues. V was pared by 0 bases and J by 3 bases, with 8 bases between. From germline, CDR1 is ENHRY and CDR2 SYGVKD. The CDR3 DNA reads as TGTGCCATCAGTGAGTCAGGGGATGACACTGAAGCTTTCTTT. It translates to CAISESGDDTEAFF.

This rearrangement joins TRBV6-6 to TRBJ1-3, with D maybe TRBD1 (5 bases). V lost 4 bases and J lost 5, with 18 bases in between. There are 16 residues in the CDR3. Per germline, CDR1 MNHNY and CDR2 SVGAGI (reference sequence). CDR3 amino acids: CASSSTDSLNRNTIYF. Written as DNA, the CDR3 is TGTGCCAGCAGTTCCACCGACAGTTTGAATCGAAACACCATATATTTT.

This clone was seen more than once but under ten times. This chain connects TRBV27 to TRBJ1-5; D not resolved. The CDR3 is made up of 14 amino acids. CDR1 MNHEY and CDR2 SMNVEV come from the germline V gene (reference sequence). The V end lost 2 bases, the J end lost 3 bases, and 8 bases lay between the germline ends. CDR3 protein: CASSLGRANQPQHF. DNA for the CDR3: TGTGCCAGCAGTTTAGGACGGGCCAATCAGCCCCAGCATTTT.

This clone appeared a single time. The chain recombines TRBV3-1 (or the pseudogene TRBV3-2) with TRBJ1-1; D perhaps matches TRBD1 (6 bases). Between the trimmed V and J ends, which lost 3 bases and 3 bases, there was a span of 17 bases. Germline CDR1 reads LGHDT; CDR2 reads YNNKEL (reference sequence). This CDR3 contains 16 residues. The CDR3 is CASSHPRGPYDTEAFF. The CDR3 nucleotides are TGTGCCAGCAGCCACCCCAGGGGCCCCTATGACACTGAAGCTTTCTTT.

The genes are TRBV12-5 and TRBJ2-4; TRBD1 matches 7 bases. In germline, CDR1 is LGHNT, CDR2 FRNRAP. V trimming: 3 bases; J trimming: 7 bases; junction bases outside the gene matches: 15. This CDR3 is built from 17 residues. The CDR3 DNA is TGTGCTAGTGGTTTACGCCTCGACAGGGCGGAAAATAACATTCAGTACTTC. Encoded protein: CASGLRLDRAENNIQYF.

The chain combines TRBV5-4 with TRBJ1-3, with 7 positions matching TRBD1. V dropped 3 bases and J dropped 3; count of bases not matched to a gene: 3. CDR1 is SGHNT, CDR2 YYREEE, per germline (reference sequence). This CDR3 spans 14 amino acids. The CDR3 reads CASSSTGVGNTIYF. In DNA, the CDR3 is TGTGCCAGCAGCTCCACAGGGGTTGGAAACACCATATATTTT.

The chain combines TRBV19 with TRBJ2-1, with D unresolved. Trimming took 0 bases from V and 0 from J, leaving 6 bases between them. CDR1 and CDR2 from the germline V gene are LNHDA and SQIVND (reference sequence). The CDR3 is 15 residues long. CDR3 amino acids: CASSIEGSSYNEQFF. DNA for the CDR3: TGTGCCAGTAGTATAGAGGGCAGCTCCTACAATGAGCAGTTCTTC.

CDR3: CASSSGTDMNTEAFF. The CDR3 DNA is TGTGCCAGCAGTTCAGGGACTGACATGAACACTGAAGCTTTCTTT. V and J are TRBV7-9 and TRBJ1-1; D is perhaps TRBD1 (5 bases). CDR3 length: 15 amino acids. Germline V gene sequence: CDR1 SEHNR, CDR2 FQNEAQ (reference sequence). V was pared by 6 bases and J by 0 bases, with 14 bases between.

The V and J genes are TRBV5-4 and TRBJ2-7; maybe TRBD2 (6 bases). V gave up 4 bases and J gave up 2 bases, with 13 bases separating them. CDR1 and CDR2 from the germline V gene are SGHNT and YYREEE (reference sequence). The CDR3 extends over 14 amino acids. In DNA form, the CDR3 reads TGTGCCAGCAGCCCTGGAGGGCAGACCTACGAGCAGTACTTC. Encoded protein: CASSPGGQTYEQYF.

The chain joins TRBV19 to TRBJ2-6, with D tentatively TRBD2 (5 bases). This CDR3 contains 15 residues. Per germline, CDR1 LNHDA and CDR2 SQIVND (reference sequence). V lost 7 bases and J 4 bases, leaving 14 bases between the germline ends. The CDR3 spells CASIGRGFGANVLTF. DNA of the CDR3: TGTGCCAGTATTGGACGCGGGTTCGGGGCCAACGTCCTGACTTTC.

The chain couples TRBV19 to TRBJ2-5; TRBD2 matches 12 bases. The DNA end is more similar to TRBJ2-7, so the J call may be wrong. The germline CDR1 and CDR2 sequences are LNHDA and SQIVND (reference sequence). The CDR3 covers 15 residues. The CDR3 here is CASSRTSGEHYEQYF. DNA for the CDR3: TGTGCCAGTAGTAGGACTAGCGGGGAGCACTACGAGCAGTACTTC.

The chain is built from TRBV7-9 and TRBJ2-7; D gene unclear. Trimming shortened V by 8 bases and J by 7 bases, and 18 bases separated the two germline ends. This CDR3 has 13 amino acids. CDR1 and CDR2 from the germline V gene are SEHNR and FQNEAQ (reference sequence). The CDR3 sequence: CASSWGLTREQYF. The CDR3 coding sequence is TGTGCCAGCTCCTGGGGTCTAACCCGGGAGCAGTACTTC.

The chain joins TRBV5-1 to TRBJ2-1, with 9 positions matching TRBD1. CDR1 and CDR2 from the germline V gene are SGHRS and YFSETQ. After removal of 5 bases from V and 4 bases from J, the junction contained 7 bases not matched to a gene. The CDR3 sequence is 15 residues long. CDR3 protein: CASSRQGGDYNEQFF. As DNA, the CDR3 is TGCGCCAGCAGTCGACAGGGGGGCGATTACAATGAGCAGTTCTTC.

This rearrangement joins TRBV7-2 to TRBJ1-2; D gene ambiguous. V lost 5 bases to trimming and J lost 4 bases, with 8 bases between them. The CDR3 has 12 amino acids. Germline V gene data show CDR1 as SGHTA and CDR2 as FQGNSA. CDR3 in amino acids: CASSQDTYGYTF. CDR3 DNA: TGTGCCAGCAGCCAAGACACCTATGGCTACACCTTC. Variable domain in full (rest from reference TRBV7-2 and TRBJ1-2): GAGVSQSPSNKVTEKGKDVELRCDPISGHTALYWYRQSLGQGLEFLIYFQGNSAPDKSGLPSDRFSAERTGGSVSTLTIQRTQQEDSAVYLCASSQDTYGYTFGSGTRLTVV.

The V gene is TRBV19, the J gene TRBJ2-1, with TRBD2 matching 9 bases. V lost 3 bases, J lost 5 bases, and 2 bases stayed unmatched. Germline lookup yields CDR1 LNHDA and CDR2 SQIVND (reference sequence). CDR3 size: 14 residues. CDR3 nucleotide sequence: TGTGCCAGTAGTATTTTAGCGGGAGACAATGAGCAGTTCTTC. It specifies CASSILAGDNEQFF.

The rearrangement links TRBV6-5 to TRBJ2-4; TRBD2 aligns across 8 bases. The J segment lost 1 base and the V segment lost 8 bases, leaving 4 bases of the junction unmatched. CDR1 is MNHEY, CDR2 SVGAGI, per germline. The CDR3 runs 14 residues. The CDR3 spells CASQRGGAKNIQYF. The CDR3 bases are TGTGCCAGCCAACGCGGGGGGGCCAAAAACATTCAGTACTTC.

The chain joins TRBV2 to TRBJ2-3; the match to TRBD2 covers 7 bases. V trimming: 8 bases; J trimming: 2 bases; junction bases outside the gene matches: 7. Germline assignment: CDR1 SNHLY and CDR2 FYNNEI. The CDR3 contains 14 residues. The CDR3 nucleotides read TGTGCCAGCGGGGGGGTCAGAGACACAGATACGCAGTATTTT. Amino acid sequence: CASGGVRDTDTQYF. Filled out from reference TRBV2 and TRBJ2-3, the complete variable domain reads EPEVTQTPSHQVTQMGQEVILRCVPISNHLYFYWYRQILGQKVEFLVSFYNNEISEKSEIFDDQFSVERPDGSNFTLKIRSTKLEDSAMYFCASGGVRDTDTQYFGPGTRLTVL.

The chain is built from TRBV27 and TRBJ1-5, with D possibly being TRBD1 (6 bases). Germline lookup yields CDR1 MNHEY and CDR2 SMNVEV (reference sequence). V lost 2 bases to trimming and J lost 6 bases, with 11 bases between them. This CDR3 region has 14 residues. CDR3 nucleotides: TGTGCCAGCAGTTTACAGGGGATTCTTCAGCCCCAGCATTTT. Amino acids: CASSLQGILQPQHF.

In regard to this clone: Other DNA sequences in this sample translate to the same CDR3. The chain joins TRBV9 to TRBJ1-4; 11 bases are shared with TRBD1. With 3 bases clipped from V and 7 bases from J, the junction kept 8 bases outside the gene matches. CDR1 SGDLS and CDR2 YYNGEE come from the germline V gene. CDR3 length: 16 amino acids. DNA for the CDR3: TGTGCCAGCAGCGGGACAGGGGGCACTCCGGCTGAAAAACTGTTTTTT. It encodes CASSGTGGTPAEKLFF.

The chain links TRBV6-6 to TRBJ1-3; D is perhaps TRBD1 (6 bases). Germline CDR1 MNHNY, CDR2 SVGAGI (reference sequence). V was clipped by 4 bases and J by 0 bases, with 13 bases between them. This CDR3 is built from 16 residues. CDR3 bases: TGTGCCAGCAGTTGGACAGTTGAGGGCTCTGGAAACACCATATATTTT. Amino acids: CASSWTVEGSGNTIYF.

The chain links TRBV28 to TRBJ2-1; 10 nucleotides agree with TRBD2. The J segment lost 8 bases and the V segment lost 6 bases, leaving 10 bases of the junction unmatched. The CDR3 is 15 residues long. The germline V gene encodes CDR1 MDHEN and CDR2 SYDVKM. CDR3 in DNA: TGTGCCAGCAGCCATATAACTAGCGGGGCCCATGAGCAGTTCTTC. This sequence encodes CASSHITSGAHEQFF.

The rearrangement uses TRBV27 and TRBJ2-7, with D perhaps matching TRBD2 (6 bases). The V gene lost 0 bases and the J gene lost 7 bases, with 13 bases spanning the gap. There are 14 residues in the CDR3. Per the germline V gene, CDR1 is MNHEY and CDR2 is SMNVEV (reference sequence). The CDR3 spells CASSLSRGSGEQYF. The CDR3 DNA sequence: TGTGCCAGCAGTTTATCCCGGGGGTCGGGAGAGCAGTACTTC.

The V gene is TRBV7-9, the J gene TRBJ2-7; 7 nucleotides match TRBD1. V lost 2 bases to trimming and J lost 2 bases; unmatched junction nucleotides: 6. This CDR3 spans 15 amino acids. Germline CDR1 is SEHNR and CDR2 is FQNEAQ (reference sequence). CDR3 in amino acids: CASSLRQGGTYEQYF. The CDR3 DNA reads TGTGCCAGCAGCTTACGACAGGGTGGGACCTACGAGCAGTACTTC.

The V gene is TRBV3-1 (or the pseudogene TRBV3-2), the J gene TRBJ2-3, with 7 bases aligning to TRBD2. The CDR3 has 15 amino acids. Germline CDR1 is LGHDT and CDR2 is YNNKEL (reference sequence). With V trimmed by 0 bases and J by 4 bases, 4 bases remained unmatched. The CDR3 nucleotides read TGTGCCAGCAGCCAAGACCCGGGGGGAGCAGATACGCAGTATTTT. Its protein is CASSQDPGGADTQYF.

The chain uses TRBV18 and TRBJ2-3; TRBD1 aligns across 11 bases. The CDR3 contains 14 residues. Germline CDR1 is KGHSH and CDR2 is LQKENI. V gave up 5 bases and J gave up 6 bases; unmatched junction bases: 4. CDR3 protein: CASSTGQGADTQYF. As DNA, the CDR3 is TGTGCCAGCTCAACCGGACAGGGGGCTGATACGCAGTATTTT.